Listed here are 30 T cell receptor beta chains from one sample, sequenced in a study of cytomegalovirus exposure and HLA in healthy donors. Primers for the PCR totalled 60 Vbeta and 13 Jbeta. Sequenced by immunoSEQ multiplex PCR; TCRdb stores in-frame clones only, minus some. The top ten clones hold 1% to 1.5% of a sample with about 140,000 clones, roughly four fifths of them seen once. Specimen: PBMCs. The source is a woman aged 40 to 50 in good health and CMV-seronegative.

The rearrangement uses TRBV7-3 and TRBJ2-3, with 12 bases identical to TRBD2. The CDR3 runs to 18 residues. CDR1 is SGHTA and CDR2 is FQGTGA in the germline V gene. The V and J ends lost 0 bases and 3 bases, in that order; junction bases with no gene match: 7. The CDR3 sequence: CASSLTWASGGATDTQYF. The DNA for the CDR3 is TGTGCCAGCAGCTTAACGTGGGCTAGCGGGGGGGCAACAGATACGCAGTATTTT.

In its sample, this clone was seen once. The chain couples TRBV27 to TRBJ2-4, with D perhaps TRBD1 (6 bases). The length of the CDR3 is 15 residues. The V gene lost 1 base and the J gene lost 4 bases, with 11 bases spanning the gap. Germline V gives CDR1 MNHEY, CDR2 SMNVEV (reference sequence). CDR3 sequence: CASSLYQGPKNIQYF. The CDR3 DNA is TGTGCCAGCAGTTTATATCAGGGGCCTAAAAACATTCAGTACTTC.

This chain links TRBV5-1 with TRBJ1-6; D unresolved. The CDR3 spans 14 residues. The ends were cut back, 0 bases at V and 7 bases at J, with 8 bases in the middle. From germline, CDR1 is SGHRS and CDR2 YFSETQ. This chain's CDR3 is CASSLEAVNSPLHF. DNA of the CDR3: TGCGCCAGCAGCTTGGAGGCGGTCAATTCACCCCTCCACTTT.

The chain uses TRBV7-9 and TRBJ2-2, with 7 positions matching TRBD1. The V gene end was trimmed by 8 bases and the J gene end by 3 bases; junction bases not matched to a gene: 9. This CDR3 is 15 amino acids long. Germline loops: CDR1 SEHNR, CDR2 FQNEAQ (reference sequence). This CDR3 reads CASAHRTGYTGELFF. The CDR3 DNA reads TGTGCCAGCGCCCATAGGACAGGCTACACCGGGGAGCTGTTTTTT.

This clone was recorded once. The chain links TRBV5-1 to TRBJ2-1, with 9 bases matching TRBD1. The V gene's germline CDR1 is SGHRS and CDR2 YFSETQ. The CDR3 length is 17 residues. V trimming: 0 bases; J trimming: 2 bases; junction bases outside the gene matches: 6. CDR3 sequence reads: CASSLETGGFPYNEQFF. As DNA, the CDR3 is TGCGCCAGCAGCTTGGAGACAGGGGGATTTCCCTACAATGAGCAGTTCTTC.

J is TRBJ2-5 and V is TRBV28; 8 bases are a match to TRBD1. After removal of 3 bases from V and 5 bases from J, the junction contained 14 bases not matched to a gene. The CDR3 runs to 17 residues. Germline V gene data show CDR1 as MDHEN and CDR2 as SYDVKM. The CDR3: CASSFGTGAQRLETQYF. The DNA for the CDR3 is TGTGCCAGCAGTTTTGGGACAGGAGCCCAAAGATTGGAGACCCAGTACTTC.

This clone has only one observation. The J gene is TRBJ2-2, the V gene TRBV10-3; weak D call: TRBD2 (6 bases). Per germline, CDR1 ENHRY and CDR2 SYGVKD. The CDR3 is 15 residues long. V was clipped by 0 bases and J by 4 bases, with 9 bases between them. The CDR3, as DNA: TGTGCCATCAGTGAGTCGAGCGGGCGCACCGGGGAGCTGTTTTTT. It encodes CAISESSGRTGELFF.

Only a few counts were recorded for this clone. The chain is built from TRBV4-2 and TRBJ2-7; no clear D. The length of the CDR3 is 14 residues. The V end lost 0 bases, the J end lost 2 bases, and 8 bases lay between the germline ends. Germline CDR1 is LGHNA and CDR2 is YNFKEQ. The CDR3 protein is CASSQEASTYEQYF. In DNA form, the CDR3 reads TGTGCCAGCAGCCAAGAAGCCTCCACCTACGAGCAGTACTTC.

The J gene is TRBJ1-2, the V gene TRBV5-6; D ambiguous. Germline V gives CDR1 SGHDT, CDR2 YYEEEE. The CDR3 loop spans 12 amino acids. V shed 0 bases and J shed 8 bases, with 8 bases lying between them. The CDR3 loop is CASSLVLEGYTF. CDR3 DNA sequence: TGTGCCAGCAGCTTGGTCCTGGAGGGCTACACCTTC.

This clone showed up just a few times. The J gene is TRBJ2-6, the V gene TRBV4-3; D is perhaps TRBD1 (5 bases). Germline V gene data show CDR1 as LGHNA and CDR2 as YSLEER. The ends were cut back, 1 base at V and 2 bases at J, with 18 bases in the middle. The CDR3 extends over 19 amino acids. CDR3 residues: CASSQGPYLGAAGANVLTF. The CDR3, as DNA: TGCGCCAGCAGCCAAGGCCCGTATTTAGGGGCCGCTGGGGCCAACGTCCTGACTTTC.

DNA for the CDR3: TGTGCCAGCAGTGATCTCGGGGGGAGCACTGAAGCTTTCTTT. It codes for CASSDLGGSTEAFF. V gene TRBV2 combines with J gene TRBJ1-1; possibly TRBD1 for D (5 bases). Germline lookup yields CDR1 SNHLY and CDR2 FYNNEI. CDR3 length equals 14 residues. Trimming took 3 bases from V and 4 from J, leaving 12 bases between them.

This chain uses TRBV27 with TRBJ1-6; 9 bases fit TRBD1. V shed 5 bases, J shed 8 bases, and the junction held 10 bases outside the gene matches. The CDR3 runs to 16 residues. From germline, CDR1 is MNHEY and CDR2 SMNVEV (reference sequence). The CDR3 region is CASSPPGQGPYSPLHF. CDR3 DNA sequence: TGTGCCAGCAGTCCTCCTGGACAGGGGCCTTATTCACCCCTCCACTTT.

The genes are TRBV28 and TRBJ1-2; D remains ambiguous. V was shortened by 7 bases and J by 0 bases, with 12 bases between the two germline ends. Germline CDR1 and CDR2: MDHEN and SYDVKM. CDR3 length: 14 residues. For the CDR3, the DNA is TGTGCCAGCATGCGCCAGGAAGCTAACTATGGCTACACCTTC. Amino acids: CASMRQEANYGYTF.

The genes are TRBV18 and TRBJ1-2; 8 positions agree with TRBD1. This CDR3 is built from 15 residues. The ends lost 3 bases at V and 5 bases at J; junction bases unmatched: 8. The V gene's germline CDR1 is KGHSH and CDR2 LQKENI. The CDR3 sequence: CASSPGQGGGYGYTF. CDR3 coding DNA: TGTGCCAGCTCACCCGGACAGGGTGGCGGATATGGCTACACCTTC.

As concerns this clone: A read error may account for a junction end that differs from germline. The V and J genes are TRBV7-7 and TRBJ2-5; TRBD2 agrees at 8 bases. The CDR3 sequence is 17 residues long. CDR1 is SSHAT and CDR2 is FNYEAQ in the germline V gene (reference sequence). CDR3 in DNA: TGTGCTAGCAGTGGGGGACGGGGAGCGGGGGTACAGGAGACCCAGTACTTC. It encodes CASSGGRGAGVQETQYF.

The chain couples TRBV4-2 to TRBJ1-3; D is possibly TRBD1 (6 bases). Trimming stripped 4 bases from V and 2 bases from J, with 9 bases between. The germline V gene encodes CDR1 LGHNA and CDR2 YNFKEQ. The CDR3 is 14 amino acids. The CDR3 sequence is CASSLQGTGNTIYF. CDR3 coding DNA: TGTGCCAGCAGCCTACAGGGAACTGGAAACACCATATATTTT.

The rearrangement joins TRBV7-2 to TRBJ2-3, with 9 positions matching TRBD2. The CDR3 contains 17 residues. Germline V CDR1 and CDR2: SGHTA, FQGNSA. The trim removed 2 bases at V and 0 bases at J, leaving 6 bases unmatched. The chain's CDR3 is CASSLFSGGYSTDTQYF. CDR3 in DNA: TGTGCCAGCAGCTTATTTAGCGGGGGCTACAGCACAGATACGCAGTATTTT. Drawing the rest from reference TRBV7-2 and TRBJ2-3, the complete variable domain is GAGVSQSPSNKVTEKGKDVELRCDPISGHTALYWYRQSLGQGLEFLIYFQGNSAPDKSGLPSDRFSAERTGGSVSTLTIQRTQQEDSAVYLCASSLFSGGYSTDTQYFGPGTRLTVL.

This clone was seen only once. This rearrangement joins TRBV10-2 to TRBJ2-1, with D possibly TRBD2 on 6 matching bases. The CDR3 has 13 amino acids. Trimming removed 6 bases at V and 9 bases at J, with 15 bases between. In germline, CDR1 is WSHSY, CDR2 SAAADI. CDR3 coding DNA: TGCGCCAGCAGGACGGGGGATTCTATTGAGCAGTTCTTC. Encoded protein: CASRTGDSIEQFF.

This clone was counted a few times. The V and J genes are TRBV5-1 and TRBJ2-2; tentatively, D is TRBD2 (5 bases). Deletions cut 4 bases from V and 0 bases from J, with 10 bases between. CDR3 length equals 15 residues. Per germline, CDR1 SGHRS and CDR2 YFSETQ. As DNA, the CDR3 is TGCGCCAGCAGCGGATCAGCGGCGAACACCGGGGAGCTGTTTTTT. Translated, it gives CASSGSAANTGELFF.

This chain uses TRBV7-6 with TRBJ2-5; no clear D. The V end was cut by 5 bases, the J end by 4 bases, with 20 bases between. The CDR3 has 16 residues. CDR1 and CDR2 (germline): SGHVS, FNYEAQ. CDR3 in amino acids: CASSQTQQIRRETQYF. Written as DNA, the CDR3 is TGTGCCAGCAGCCAGACACAACAAATACGCAGAGAGACCCAGTACTTC.

V and J are TRBV9 and TRBJ2-2; 7 bases align to TRBD2. The CDR3 has 16 residues. Germline trimming cut 1 base from V and 2 bases from J; bases unmatched to any gene: 5. Germline V CDR1 and CDR2: SGDLS, YYNGEE. As DNA, the CDR3 is TGTGCCAGCAGCGTACGGTGGGGGGGAAACACCGGGGAGCTGTTTTTT. Its translation: CASSVRWGGNTGELFF.

V is TRBV27 and J is TRBJ2-7; D might be TRBD2 (5 bases). Trimming left V 2 bases short and J 0 bases short, with 14 bases between. In germline, CDR1 is MNHEY, CDR2 SMNVEV (reference sequence). The CDR3 totals 16 residues. DNA for the CDR3: TGTGCCAGCAGTTTACCGGGGAGTACATCCTCCTACGAGCAGTACGTC. Translating it yields CASSLPGSTSSYEQYV.

The V call is TRBV25-1, the J call TRBJ1-6; 7 nucleotides agree with TRBD1. This CDR3 is built from 16 residues. Germline CDR1 is MGHDK and CDR2 is SYGVNS. V gave up 5 bases and J gave up 1 base; unmatched junction bases: 5. The CDR3 sequence: CASSSTGESYNSPLHF. CDR3 sequence (DNA): TGTGCCAGCAGTTCTACAGGGGAATCCTATAATTCACCCCTCCACTTT. Full variable domain (rest looked up from reference TRBV25-1 and TRBJ1-6): EADIYQTPRYLVIGTGKKITLECSQTMGHDKMYWYQQDPGMELHLIHYSYGVNSTEKGDLSSESTVSRIRTEHFPLTLESARPSHTSQYLCASSSTGESYNSPLHFGNGTRLTVT.

The rearrangement uses TRBV11-2 and TRBJ2-7, with D possibly TRBD2 on 5 matching bases. The V gene lost 1 base and the J gene lost 0 bases, with 10 bases spanning the gap. Germline-derived CDR1 and CDR2 are SGHAT and FQNNGV. The length of the CDR3 is 15 residues. The CDR3 DNA reads TGTGCCAGCAGCTTAGGGTATAGCGTCTCCTACGAGCAGTACTTC. This gives the protein CASSLGYSVSYEQYF. The whole variable domain, remainder taken from reference TRBV11-2 and TRBJ2-7, is EAGVAQSPRYKIIEKRQSVAFWCNPISGHATLYWYQQILGQGPKLLIQFQNNGVVDDSQLPKDRFSAERLKGVDSTLKIQPAKLEDSAVYLCASSLGYSVSYEQYFGPGTRLTVT.

The V call is TRBV12-5, the J call TRBJ2-3; no firm D call. CDR1 is LGHNT and CDR2 is FRNRAP in the germline V gene. V lost 6 bases and J 6 bases, leaving 10 bases between the germline ends. The CDR3 spans 12 residues. The CDR3 DNA sequence: TGTGCTAGTGGCCTCAACTATGATACGCAGTATTTT. It yields the protein CASGLNYDTQYF.

This rearrangement joins TRBV7-9 to TRBJ2-7; TRBD1 agrees at 8 bases. Germline CDR1 reads SEHNR; CDR2 reads FQNEAQ (reference sequence). Trimming at V came to 5 bases and at J to 2 bases, leaving 8 bases not matched to a gene. There are 15 residues in the CDR3. CDR3 amino acids: CASSPSTGDPYEQYF. Written as DNA, the CDR3 is TGTGCCAGCAGCCCTTCGACAGGGGACCCCTACGAGCAGTACTTC.

The CDR3: CSVGSDTQYF. Written as DNA, the CDR3 is TGCAGCGTGGGCTCAGATACGCAGTATTTT. V usage is TRBV29-1 and J usage is TRBJ2-3; D ambiguous. CDR3 length: 10 residues. Trimming shortened V by 6 bases and J by 4 bases, and 5 bases separated the two germline ends. Germline loops: CDR1 SQVTM, CDR2 ANQGSEA.

The J gene is TRBJ1-5, the V gene TRBV2; the match to TRBD1 covers 8 bases. This CDR3 has 15 amino acids. Per germline, CDR1 SNHLY and CDR2 FYNNEI. Trimming removed 8 bases from V and 4 bases from J; junction bases left unmatched: 10. Here the CDR3 DNA reads TGTGCCAGCGGGGGGGGGACAGGCGTGAATCAGCCCCAGCATTTT. This sequence encodes CASGGGTGVNQPQHF.

The V and J genes are TRBV4-3 and TRBJ2-1; TRBD2 agrees at 11 bases. There are 19 residues in the CDR3. Germline-derived CDR1 and CDR2 are LGHNA and YSLEER. The junction had 11 bases not matched to a gene; V was cut back by 0 bases and J by 4 bases. The CDR3 sequence is CASSQDRLASGGIYNEQFF. The DNA for the CDR3 is TGCGCCAGCAGCCAAGATCGGTTAGCTAGCGGGGGGATTTACAATGAGCAGTTCTTC.

This rearrangement joins TRBV7-3 to TRBJ2-2, with 8 bases aligning to TRBD1. Germline trimming cut 5 bases from V and 5 bases from J; bases unmatched to any gene: 13. Looked up from germline, CDR1 is SGHTA and CDR2 is FQGTGA. The CDR3 consists of 17 residues. The CDR3 protein is CASSPNIQGARTGELFF. The CDR3 DNA reads as TGTGCCAGCAGCCCAAATATTCAGGGGGCGCGTACCGGGGAGCTGTTTTTT.